The source of this T cell receptor beta chain is a study of CXCR3-negative and CXCR3-positive naive CD8 T cells (dated by TCRdb to the late 2010s). Background for the entire study: In total, some 130 million TRB reads were obtained, corresponding to roughly 1.5 +/- 0.3 million reads per library. Data from 11 donors, pooled across two independent experiments, went into the diversity and physicochemical repertoire analyses. The TRBV-TRBJ cluster analysis covered naive subsets from 5 donors and memory cells from 3 donors.

TCRdb lists the instrument as NextSeq 550. The Human TCR Profiling Kit (MiLaboratory) was used to make UMI-labeled 5' RACE TRB cDNA libraries. The full amount of extracted RNA was used for cDNA synthesis, and the full amount of resulting cDNA was used for PCR amplification. The libraries were made side by side, with each library going through the same number of PCR cycles. The study's own analysis went as follows. MIGEC and MiXCR extracted about 49,000 +/- 11,000 unique UMI-labeled TRB cDNA molecules per library, requiring at least two reads per UMI. On average, each library contained about 40,000 +/- 10,000 functional in-frame TRB CDR3 nucleotide clonotypes without stop codons. Diversity metrics, including normalized Shannon-Wiener and Chao1, were computed in VDJtools after downsampling to 5000 UMI-labeled TRB molecules per sample. VDJtools computed clonotype-size-weighted physicochemical properties of the central five CDR3 residues: interaction energy, strength, volume and Kidera factor 4. Reprocessed by TCRdb, the reads give a single entry per CDR3 protein sequence, without DNA. The V and J calls come from TCRdb's annotation, not from the publication. The table for this sample shows roughly 48,000 distinct CDR3 sequences. The top ten clones comprise 15% of the sample.

The CDR3, from cysteine to phenylalanine, totals 15 residues. The DNA is unrecorded. For CDR1 and CDR2, the germline V gene lists SGHRS and YFSETQ. General findings and caveats noted by the study authors: Both naive subsets had comparably high repertoire diversity, while memory CD8+ T cells had much lower repertoire diversity. Because surface CD5, which is linked to self-reactivity in mice, was comparable between the naive subsets, TCR interaction strength was also inferred from TRB CDR3 physicochemical properties. Within the same donor, TRBV-TRBJ usage looked similar between naive CXCR3-negative and CXCR3-positive cells, but memory cells had distinct patterns. CXCR3 expression partially decreased after cryopreservation, so most assays used freshly isolated PBMCs.

Each CD8+ T cell subset was flow-sorted in triplicate, with over 250,000 cells per subset placed directly into RLT lysis buffer. Standard density gradient centrifugation was used to isolate peripheral blood mononuclear cells from buffy coats. An RNeasy Mini Kit was used to extract total RNA from the sorted cells. Comment on this clonotype: The target of this receptor is not known.

Sequenced sample: memory CD8+ T cells from blood. The cell subset or site label of this sample denotes: conventional CD8+ memory T cells (TMEM), sorted as controls. This TCR derives from a human donor in good health. Some clones in this sample may be carry-over from other donors' samples. The chain couples TRBV5-1 to TRBJ2-2. The CDR3 protein sequence reads: CASSLAAAGTGELFF.